These T cell receptor beta chains were read from a single sample in a study of technical replicates of blood from several donors. Measured with immunoSEQ multiplex PCR; TCRdb has only the in-frame clones, and not every one. This table holds tens of thousands of clones, approximately 75% found once. The sequencing input was PBMCs. Receptor source: a human donor in good health. Some clones in this sample may be carry-over from other donors' samples. Both conserved end residues are part of each CDR3. The order of the fields is clone size, V gene, CDR3 protein. Size is omitted from some rows. Given values are once, few, many or a class for expanded clones.

clone size: NA; V gene: TRBV27; CDR3 protein: CASSLGATGGTEAFF
clone size: NA; V gene: TRBV16; CDR3 protein: CASSQGTGVTWELFF
clone size: few; V gene: TRBV27; CDR3 protein: CASRFGQGSSYEQYF
clone size: NA; V gene: TRBV19; CDR3 protein: CASSHISTGGYTF
clone size: NA; V gene: TRBV7-7; CDR3 protein: CASSTGAGGATGELFF
clone size: NA; V gene: TRBV5-1; CDR3 protein: CASSSVLSRRDSYEQYF
clone size: once; V gene: TRBV2; CDR3 protein: CASSEAEQGRGKNIQYF
clone size: NA; V gene: TRBV7-9; CDR3 protein: CASSLTGSNEKLFF
clone size: NA; V gene: TRBV30; CDR3 protein: CAWTQGAPYGYTF
clone size: NA; V gene: TRBV6-6; CDR3 protein: CASSPTGIGGYTF
clone size: few; V gene: TRBV18; CDR3 protein: CASSPPAGVGGEKLFF
clone size: NA; V gene: TRBV29-1; CDR3 protein: CSVGDRPPYGYTF
clone size: NA; V gene: TRBV5-8; CDR3 protein: CASSRRGTSGTEQFF
clone size: NA; V gene: TRBV7-9; CDR3 protein: CASSLAGLGYEQYF
clone size: NA; V gene: TRBV29-1; CDR3 protein: CSVEQKYEQYF
clone size: NA; V gene: TRBV5-6; CDR3 protein: CASSPQGTNTGELFF
clone size: once; V gene: TRBV11-2; CDR3 protein: CASSQPTDSNQPQHF
clone size: NA; V gene: TRBV15; CDR3 protein: CATSKRTLNTEAFF
clone size: NA; V gene: TRBV7-8; CDR3 protein: CASTPGRVAPGEQYF
clone size: NA; V gene: TRBV4-1; CDR3 protein: CASSQDSQGEVYEQYF
clone size: NA; V gene: TRBV7-9; CDR3 protein: CASSGTAQETQYF
clone size: NA; V gene: TRBV6-5; CDR3 protein: CASSHRSSNQPQHF
clone size: NA; V gene: TRBV9; CDR3 protein: CASSGTGTHYEQYF
clone size: NA; V gene: TRBV30; CDR3 protein: CAWSRPDRDNQPQHF
clone size: NA; V gene: TRBV6-6; CDR3 protein: CASKGQPDTGELFF
clone size: NA; V gene: TRBV14; CDR3 protein: CASSPNIVKETQYF
clone size: NA; V gene: TRBV29-1; CDR3 protein: CSYGGSNQPQHF
clone size: NA; V gene: TRBV30; CDR3 protein: CAWSSETWGRGGYTF
clone size: NA; V gene: TRBV6-4; CDR3 protein: CASSDPGVGTDTQYF
clone size: NA; V gene: TRBV4-3; CDR3 protein: CASSRSGTGVNSPLHF
clone size: NA; V gene: TRBV5-5; CDR3 protein: CASSKGDAGFNSPLHF
clone size: NA; V gene: TRBV19; CDR3 protein: CASKGTGFSPLHF
clone size: NA; V gene: TRBV4-2; CDR3 protein: CASSQRTGTDTQYF
clone size: few; V gene: TRBV7-7; CDR3 protein: CASSQRLAVQGSTDTQYF
clone size: NA; V gene: TRBV27; CDR3 protein: CASSLRDRWNTEAFF
clone size: NA; V gene: TRBV4-1; CDR3 protein: CASSEGQMVYGYTF
clone size: NA; V gene: TRBV18; CDR3 protein: CASSPIYSNQPQHF
clone size: NA; V gene: TRBV6-5; CDR3 protein: CASSYSRGGGDGYTF
clone size: once; V gene: TRBV4-3; CDR3 protein: CASSQGRDRVNNEQFF
clone size: NA; V gene: TRBV6-1; CDR3 protein: CASSDGTGGNQPQHF
clone size: NA; V gene: TRBV5-4; CDR3 protein: CASSRQGGGTSGANVLTF
clone size: NA; V gene: TRBV2; CDR3 protein: CASTDSNYGYTF
clone size: NA; V gene: TRBV6-5; CDR3 protein: CASSYSMADQETQYF
clone size: NA; V gene: TRBV6-1; CDR3 protein: CASSEALRGQPQHF
clone size: NA; V gene: TRBV27; CDR3 protein: CASSFSPGQGLEQYF
clone size: NA; V gene: TRBV5-6; CDR3 protein: CASSWKGAETQYF
clone size: NA; V gene: TRBV9; CDR3 protein: CASSVAPGDLGGYTF
clone size: once; V gene: TRBV27; CDR3 protein: CASSLTGLKLGNTIYF
clone size: NA; V gene: TRBV30; CDR3 protein: CAWSVPSRGYGYTF
clone size: NA; V gene: TRBV20-1; CDR3 protein: CSGGHRYEQYF
clone size: NA; V gene: TRBV19; CDR3 protein: CASSPSGSGGSYEQYF
clone size: NA; V gene: TRBV9; CDR3 protein: CASSVSSGRDNEQFF
clone size: NA; V gene: TRBV6-5; CDR3 protein: CASSPGWTNEKLFF
clone size: many; V gene: TRBV29-1; CDR3 protein: CSVGPGGHQPQHF
clone size: once; V gene: TRBV5-1; CDR3 protein: CASRQGAYTDTQYF
clone size: NA; V gene: TRBV19; CDR3 protein: CASSLAGVGNTIYF
clone size: NA; V gene: TRBV13; CDR3 protein: CASSDNFGSDNEQFF
clone size: once; V gene: TRBV4-2; CDR3 protein: CASSRSGSSYNEQFF
clone size: NA; V gene: TRBV4-1; CDR3 protein: CASSQDRGGAGTDTQYF